This entry lists 5 T cell receptor beta chains sequenced from one sample in a study of shared clonotypes between healthy human individuals. Here immunoSEQ multiplex PCR was the method, and the copy in TCRdb shows in-frame clones only, minus some. The repertoire holds 2 million or so clones, with roughly 94% as singletons. The sample was naive CD4+ T cells sorted from blood. The subset denotes: CD45RA+ positively selected. These receptors were collected from a man in his late teens or twenties in good health.

CDR3 region: CASSQDAAGSRTQYF. The CDR3 nucleotides read TGTGCCAGCAGCCAAGATGCGGCTGGGAGTAGGACCCAGTACTTC. The chain is built from TRBV14 and TRBJ2-5, with D tentatively TRBD2 (5 bases). The germline gives CDR1 SGHDN, CDR2 FVKESK. The V and J ends lost 0 bases and 7 bases respectively, with 15 bases between them. The CDR3 runs 15 residues.

CDR3 in DNA: TGTGCCAGCAGTTACTCGGGGGGCTTCGAGACCCAGTACTTC. Its translation is CASSYSGGFETQYF. J is TRBJ2-5 and V is TRBV6-6; D may match TRBD1 or TRBD2 (6 bases each). V was shortened by 0 bases and J by 5 bases, with 10 bases between the two germline ends. Germline V lookup: CDR1 MNHNY, CDR2 SVGAGI (reference sequence). The CDR3 has 14 amino acids.

This rearrangement joins TRBV5-5 to TRBJ2-1; TRBD2 matches 9 bases. Looked up from germline, CDR1 is SGHKS and CDR2 is YYEKEE (reference sequence). Trimming took 4 bases from V and 4 from J; bases not matched to a gene: 12. The CDR3 contains 17 residues. The CDR3: CASSPASLLAGYNEQFF. Written as DNA, the CDR3 is TGTGCCAGCAGCCCAGCTAGTTTGCTAGCGGGGTACAATGAGCAGTTCTTC. The whole variable domain, filled in from reference TRBV5-5 and TRBJ2-1, reads DAGVTQSPTHLIKTRGQQVTLRCSPISGHKSVSWYQQVLGQGPQFIFQYYEKEERGRGNFPDRFSARQFPNYSSELNVNALLLGDSALYLCASSPASLLAGYNEQFFGPGTRLTVL.

This chain connects TRBV9 to TRBJ1-6; tentative D call: TRBD1 (6 bases). V lost 0 bases and J 6 bases, leaving 13 bases between the germline ends. CDR3 length: 16 amino acids. Per the germline V gene, CDR1 is SGDLS and CDR2 is YYNGEE. CDR3 sequence: CASSVEGGAGNSPLHF. The CDR3 DNA sequence: TGTGCCAGCAGCGTAGAAGGGGGGGCAGGTAATTCACCCCTCCACTTT.

This clone appeared once. The chain carries TRBV5-6 and TRBJ1-1, with D unresolved. CDR1 is SGHDT, CDR2 YYEEEE, per germline. V was cut by 4 bases and J by 1 base, with 14 bases left in between. The length of the CDR3 is 15 residues. The CDR3 is CASSTLEWANTEAFF. For the CDR3, the DNA is TGTGCCAGCAGCACATTGGAGTGGGCGAACACTGAAGCTTTCTTT.